The 29 T cell receptor beta chains below were found in one sample sequenced in a study of blood T cell repertoires in COVID-19 (dated by TCRdb to the early 2020s). Library prep was done by the immunoSEQ multiplex PCR assay. TCRdb took this table from immuneACCESS and kept in-frame rearrangements with V and J called. Such tables lack part of the clones; where checked against another copy, unresolved V genes explain under half of the gap, and the rest is unexplained. This sample gives 200,000 to 300,000 clones in total; around nine tenths of them show up just once. Together, the top ten hold roughly 4.9% of the sample. Sequenced sample: peripheral blood. The source of these receptors is an older woman with COVID-19, enrolled during active disease.

This clone came up once. The chain combines TRBV11-2 with TRBJ2-3; tentative D call: TRBD2 (6 bases). V lost 6 bases to trimming and J lost 5 bases, with 21 bases between them. The CDR3 extends over 16 amino acids. Germline lookup yields CDR1 SGHAT and CDR2 FQNNGV. The CDR3 protein is CASSTVPGLRGDTQYF. The CDR3 DNA reads TGTGCCAGCAGTACAGTTCCGGGGTTGCGGGGAGATACGCAGTATTTT.

The gene calls are TRBV7-2 and TRBJ2-3; perhaps TRBD2 as D (6 bases). The CDR3 is 13 residues long. Per the germline V gene, CDR1 is SGHTA and CDR2 is FQGNSA. Trimming cost V 8 bases and J 6 bases, with 15 bases left between them. In DNA, the CDR3 is TGTGCCAGCTTCTCGACGGGAGCTGATACGCAGTATTTT. Its protein is CASFSTGADTQYF.

The chain couples TRBV7-9 to TRBJ1-1; the match to TRBD1 covers 12 bases. J lost 11 bases, V lost 5 bases, and 9 bases had no gene match. The V gene's germline CDR1 is SEHNR and CDR2 FQNEAQ (reference sequence). The CDR3 contains 14 residues. The CDR3 sequence is CASSTSGQGAWAFF. As DNA, the CDR3 is TGTGCCAGCAGCACCTCGGGACAGGGGGCATGGGCTTTCTTT.

V and J are TRBV5-8 and TRBJ2-7, with TRBD1 matching 9 bases. With V trimmed by 7 bases and J by 5 bases, 7 bases remained unmatched. The CDR3 loop spans 13 amino acids. Germline V gene data show CDR1 as SGHTS and CDR2 as YDEGEE. CDR3 DNA: TGTGCCAGCTCCGGGACAGGGTTCCACGAGCAGTACTTC. It encodes CASSGTGFHEQYF.

The CDR3 region has the DNA TGTGCCAGCAGTGCCCGCGGGGGGTACACTGAAGCTTTCTTT. The encoded protein is CASSARGGYTEAFF. The V call is TRBV2, the J call TRBJ1-1, with a tentative D call TRBD1 (5 bases). Germline loops: CDR1 SNHLY, CDR2 FYNNEI. V was trimmed by 4 bases and J by 3 bases, leaving 12 bases between them. CDR3 size: 14 residues. Drawing the rest from reference TRBV2 and TRBJ1-1, the complete variable domain is EPEVTQTPSHQVTQMGQEVILRCVPISNHLYFYWYRQILGQKVEFLVSFYNNEISEKSEIFDDQFSVERPDGSNFTLKIRSTKLEDSAMYFCASSARGGYTEAFFGQGTRLTVV.

The chain employs TRBV4-1 and TRBJ1-1; TRBD1 aligns across 9 bases. The trim removed 1 base at V and 5 bases at J, leaving 5 bases unmatched. This CDR3 has 15 amino acids. The germline V gene encodes CDR1 MGHRA and CDR2 YSYEKL. The CDR3, as DNA: TGCGCCAGCAGCCAAGCGACAGGGGGTCGGACTGAAGCTTTCTTT. Translation gives CASSQATGGRTEAFF.

With respect to this clone: This sample includes further DNA sequences coding for the same CDR3. This chain uses TRBV19 with TRBJ2-7; 8 nucleotides agree with TRBD1. CDR1 LNHDA and CDR2 SQIVND come from the germline V gene (reference sequence). This CDR3 region has 14 residues. J was trimmed by 4 bases and V by 1 base; bases with no gene match: 3. The CDR3 sequence: CASSIGTGTYEQYF. In nucleotides, the CDR3 is TGTGCCAGTAGTATAGGGACAGGGACGTACGAGCAGTACTTC.

The chain is built from TRBV5-4 and TRBJ2-4; 7 bases align to TRBD2. This CDR3 is 13 amino acids long. V lost 3 bases and J lost 6; bases outside the gene matches: 3. The germline gives CDR1 SGHNT, CDR2 YYREEE (reference sequence). The CDR3 reads CASSSGGVNIQYF. The CDR3 DNA sequence: TGTGCCAGCAGCTCGGGAGGAGTAAACATTCAGTACTTC.

In this sample, this clone turned up once. This chain connects TRBV7-8 to TRBJ2-3; tentatively, D is TRBD1 (5 bases). Germline assignment: CDR1 SGHVS and CDR2 FQNEAQ. This CDR3 spans 15 amino acids. Between the trimmed V and J ends, which lost 1 base and 6 bases, there was a span of 14 bases. The CDR3 nucleotides read TGTGCCAGCAGCTTAGGGCAGGGTGTCGGTGATACGCAGTATTTT. This sequence encodes CASSLGQGVGDTQYF.

The chain uses TRBV6-6 and TRBJ2-7; no clear D gene. Germline V gene data show CDR1 as MNHNY and CDR2 as SVGAGI (reference sequence). V was shortened by 8 bases and J by 3 bases, with 8 bases between the two germline ends. This CDR3 comprises 11 residues. The CDR3 reads CASYSSYEQYF. As DNA, the CDR3 is TGTGCCAGCTATAGCAGCTACGAGCAGTACTTC.

The chain carries TRBV5-6 and TRBJ2-1; D ambiguous. This CDR3 is built from 16 residues. Germline assignment: CDR1 SGHDT and CDR2 YYEEEE. The V and J ends lost 6 bases and 1 base respectively, with 17 bases between them. The CDR3 nucleotides are TGTGCCAGCATCCCCCAGAGACTCCGATCCTACAATGAGCAGTTCTTC. Its protein product is CASIPQRLRSYNEQFF.

The rearrangement links TRBV9 to TRBJ2-7, with 9 nucleotides matching TRBD1. The CDR3 spans 15 residues. V shed 4 bases and J 1 base; nucleotides not matched to a gene: 6. The germline CDR1 and CDR2 sequences are SGDLS and YYNGEE. For the CDR3, the DNA is TGTGCCAGCAGCCGATTAGGGACAGGGTCCTACGAGCAGTACTTC. It codes for CASSRLGTGSYEQYF.

The chain joins TRBV7-8 to TRBJ1-1; tentatively, D is TRBD1 (5 bases). The CDR3 runs to 15 residues. V was shortened by 6 bases and J by 2 bases, with 16 bases between the two germline ends. The germline V gene has CDR1 SGHVS and CDR2 FQNEAQ. CDR3 residues: CASRTEVGGNTEAFF. In nucleotides, the CDR3 is TGTGCCAGCAGAACCGAAGTCGGGGGTAACACTGAAGCTTTCTTT.

This clone was found a few times. The genes are TRBV6-6 and TRBJ1-3; possibly TRBD1 for D (6 bases). The V end was cut by 6 bases, the J end by 0 bases, with 12 bases between. The CDR3 has 15 amino acids. Germline lookup yields CDR1 MNHNY and CDR2 SVGAGI (reference sequence). The CDR3 sequence is CASSDRPSSGNTIYF. As DNA, the CDR3 is TGTGCCAGCAGCGACAGGCCGAGCTCTGGAAACACCATATATTTT.

V and J are TRBV11-2 and TRBJ2-7; 7 nucleotides align to TRBD1. V dropped 1 base and J dropped 5; count of bases not matched to a gene: 8. The CDR3 extends over 15 amino acids. Germline CDR1 and CDR2: SGHAT and FQNNGV. CDR3 in DNA: TGTGCCAGCAGCTTAGCAGACAGGGATCTGGACGAGCAGTACTTC. Encoded protein: CASSLADRDLDEQYF.

This clone was counted a single time. A junction end diverges from the germline sequence, so it may reflect a read error. The genes are TRBV15 and TRBJ1-5; D perhaps matches TRBD1 (5 bases). The CDR3 has 15 amino acids. The germline V gene has CDR1 LNHNV and CDR2 YYDKDF (reference sequence). CDR3 in amino acids: CAISRERQSNQPQHF. CDR3 DNA: TGTGCCATCAGCAGAGAGAGACAGAGCAATCAGCCCCAGCATTTT. The full variable domain, completed using reference TRBV15 and TRBJ1-5, is DAMVIQNPRYQVTQFGKPVTLSCSQTLNHNVMYWYQQKSSQAPKLLFHYYDKDFNNEADTPDNFQSRRPNTSFCFLDIRSPGLGDTAMYLCAISRERQSNQPQHFGDGTRLSIL.

This chain connects TRBV24-1 to TRBJ2-7; D might be TRBD2 (5 bases). The V gene lost 7 bases and the J gene lost 6 bases, with 15 bases spanning the gap. This CDR3 region has 13 residues. Germline V lookup: CDR1 KGHDR, CDR2 SFDVKD. CDR3 sequence: CATSRRGAGEQYF. The CDR3 nucleotides are TGTGCCACCAGCCGCCGGGGTGCGGGCGAGCAGTACTTC.

This chain connects TRBV6-4 to TRBJ2-3; 10 bases align to TRBD1. J gave up 4 bases and V 5 bases, and 3 bases lay outside the gene matches. From germline, CDR1 is MRHNA and CDR2 SNTAGT. The CDR3 is 14 residues long. The CDR3 loop reads CASSSGTGADTQYF. CDR3 bases: TGTGCCAGCAGTTCCGGGACAGGGGCAGATACGCAGTATTTT.

The rearrangement joins TRBV2 to TRBJ1-3; D is perhaps TRBD1 (5 bases). The germline V gene encodes CDR1 SNHLY and CDR2 FYNNEI. The CDR3 is made up of 14 amino acids. V was shortened by 8 bases and J by 2 bases, with 13 bases between the two germline ends. CDR3: CASFLGLPGNTIYF. In DNA form, the CDR3 reads TGTGCCAGCTTTCTGGGGCTTCCTGGAAACACCATATATTTT.

In DNA, the CDR3 is TGTGCTAGTGGTTTTGGAGGGTCAGCTTTCTTT. It translates to CASGFGGSAFF. The chain recombines TRBV12-5 with TRBJ1-1; no definite D call. The CDR3 is made up of 11 amino acids. V was trimmed by 3 bases and J by 10 bases, leaving 9 bases between them. The V gene's germline CDR1 is LGHNT and CDR2 FRNRAP.

Concerning this clone itself: Distinct nucleotide sequences in the sample also encode this CDR3. This chain joins TRBV5-4 and TRBJ2-1; TRBD2 agrees at 8 bases. Losses at the gene ends were 1 base for V and 0 bases for J; bases not matched to a gene: 0. This CDR3 is 15 amino acids long. Germline lookup yields CDR1 SGHNT and CDR2 YYREEE (reference sequence). The CDR3 is CASSLTSGSYNEQFF. The CDR3, as DNA: TGTGCCAGCAGCTTGACTAGCGGCTCCTACAATGAGCAGTTCTTC.

The rearrangement links TRBV30 to TRBJ1-1; D might be TRBD1 (6 bases). The germline CDR1 and CDR2 sequences are GTSNPN and SVGIG (reference sequence). V lost 0 bases to trimming and J lost 8 bases, with 10 bases between them. CDR3 length: 12 amino acids. CDR3 protein: CAWSVFGGEAFF. In DNA, the CDR3 is TGTGCCTGGAGTGTTTTTGGGGGCGAAGCTTTCTTT.

The chain recombines TRBV18 with TRBJ1-1; maybe TRBD1 (5 bases). Per the germline V gene, CDR1 is KGHSH and CDR2 is LQKENI. CDR3 length equals 14 residues. Trimming cost V 5 bases and J 4 bases, with 14 bases left between them. The CDR3 DNA follows: TGTGCCAGCTCAGGTACAGGACGTGGCACTGAAGCTTTCTTT. It codes for CASSGTGRGTEAFF.

The chain employs TRBV6-2 or TRBV6-3 and TRBJ2-1; the match to TRBD2 covers 10 bases. CDR1 MNHEY and CDR2 SVGEGT come from the germline V gene. Losses at the gene ends were 6 bases for V and 8 bases for J; bases not matched to a gene: 10. CDR3 length: 15 amino acids. CDR3 in amino acids: CASSHVAGGGDEQFF. As DNA, the CDR3 is TGTGCCAGCAGCCACGTAGCGGGAGGAGGGGATGAGCAGTTCTTC.

The genes are TRBV9 and TRBJ1-2; TRBD1 matches at 7 bases. This CDR3 region has 13 residues. With V trimmed by 3 bases and J by 8 bases, 7 bases remained unmatched. The germline CDR1 and CDR2 sequences are SGDLS and YYNGEE. The CDR3 loop is CASSAGQSRGYTF. The CDR3 region has the DNA TGTGCCAGCAGCGCGGGACAGTCAAGGGGCTACACCTTC.

The V gene is TRBV30, the J gene TRBJ1-2, with 7 nucleotides matching TRBD1. The length of the CDR3 is 16 residues. V lost 3 bases to trimming and J lost 5 bases; unmatched junction nucleotides: 15. Germline-derived CDR1 and CDR2 are GTSNPN and SVGIG (reference sequence). The CDR3 loop reads CAWRRYRGGRAYGYTF. The CDR3 DNA reads TGTGCCTGGAGGAGGTACAGGGGAGGCCGCGCTTATGGCTACACCTTC. The complete variable domain, with remaining parts taken from reference TRBV30 and TRBJ1-2, reads SQTIHQWPATLVQPVGSPLSLECTVEGTSNPNLYWYRQAAGRGLQLLFYSVGIGQISSEVPQNLSASRPQDRQFILSSKKLLLSDSGFYLCAWRRYRGGRAYGYTFGSGTRLTVV.

The rearrangement joins TRBV28 to TRBJ1-4, with 7 bases aligning to TRBD1. V was clipped by 2 bases and J by 5 bases; unmatched bases: 5. Per germline, CDR1 MDHEN and CDR2 SYDVKM. The CDR3 spans 15 residues. The CDR3 loop is CASSLGARGNEKLFF. CDR3 DNA: TGTGCCAGCAGTTTAGGTGCCAGGGGGAATGAAAAACTGTTTTTT.

The rearrangement joins TRBV30 to TRBJ1-2; unclear D gene. V dropped 5 bases and J dropped 2 bases, with 15 bases sitting between them. This CDR3 comprises 14 residues. Germline V gene data show CDR1 as GTSNPN and CDR2 as SVGIG (reference sequence). This CDR3 reads CAWVTPGINYGYTF. For the CDR3, the DNA is TGTGCCTGGGTAACCCCCGGGATAAACTATGGCTACACCTTC.

This sequence joins TRBV5-1 and TRBJ2-7; tentative D call: TRBD2 (6 bases). V lost 3 bases, J lost 0 bases, and 10 bases lay in between. Per the germline V gene, CDR1 is SGHRS and CDR2 is YFSETQ. CDR3 size: 14 residues. The CDR3 loop reads CASSSGRISYEQYF. The CDR3 coding sequence is TGCGCCAGCAGCTCGGGGAGGATCTCCTACGAGCAGTACTTC.